The 20 T cell receptor beta chains in this list originate from one sample, sequenced in a study of lymphopenia after photon versus proton radiotherapy. TCRdb's table, derived via immunoSEQ multiplex PCR, lists solely in-frame clones and lacks some. The data show 13,000 or so clones, 89% seen once. Sequences were derived from peripheral blood, sampled from a patient treated with proton-based radiotherapy. Every receptor here comes from a man between 60 and 75 years old with pancreatic cancer.

This clone was seen only once. The rearrangement uses TRBV4-2 and TRBJ2-4; 7 bases line up with TRBD2. Germline V gene data show CDR1 as LGHNA and CDR2 as YNFKEQ. The CDR3 totals 17 residues. Germline trimming cut 6 bases from V and 6 bases from J; bases unmatched to any gene: 17. CDR3 DNA sequence: TGTGCCAGCAGTTTTGAAGGGACCCTCGGGGGGAGAAACATTCAGTACTTC. Translating it yields CASSFEGTLGGRNIQYF.

A remark on this clone: One end of the junction does not line up with germline, which may come from a read error. The J gene is TRBJ2-1, the V gene TRBV11-1, with TRBD2 identical over 10 bases. The CDR3 covers 15 residues. Germline V CDR1 and CDR2: SGHAT, FQDESV (reference sequence). CDR3 in amino acids: CTSSSPSGRAFEQFF. CDR3 coding DNA: TGTACCAGCAGCTCTCCGAGCGGGAGGGCCTTCGAGCAGTTCTTC.

J is TRBJ2-7 and V is TRBV6-1; 10 bases match TRBD1. Germline lookup yields CDR1 MNHNS and CDR2 SASEGT. The CDR3 is 15 residues long. V lost 4 bases, J lost 3 bases, and 6 bases stayed unmatched. In nucleotides, the CDR3 is TGTGCCAGCAGTGTGGGACAGGGGCCAGGCTACGAGCAGTACTTC. This translates into CASSVGQGPGYEQYF.

This chain links TRBV5-1 with TRBJ2-2; 7 nucleotides align to TRBD2. Looked up from germline, CDR1 is SGHRS and CDR2 is YFSETQ. CDR3 length equals 18 residues. The V gene end was trimmed by 2 bases and the J gene end by 0 bases; junction bases not matched to a gene: 10. The CDR3 spells CASSLGGGLDPNTGELFF. The CDR3 nucleotides are TGCGCCAGCAGCTTAGGTGGAGGACTAGACCCGAACACCGGGGAGCTGTTTTTT.

The DNA for the CDR3 is TGCGCCAGCAGCTTGGAGGGACTAGCGGGACGTGAGCAGTTCTTC. Protein sequence: CASSLEGLAGREQFF. The chain couples TRBV5-1 to TRBJ2-1; the match to TRBD2 covers 13 bases. Germline values: CDR1 SGHRS, CDR2 YFSETQ. CDR3 length: 15 residues. The V gene end was trimmed by 0 bases and the J gene end by 9 bases; junction bases not matched to a gene: 3.

As DNA, the CDR3 is TGTGCCAGCAGGGATCGGACAGGGAGATCCTACGAGCAGTACTTC. Translated: CASRDRTGRSYEQYF. The chain employs TRBV6-5 and TRBJ2-7, with 8 bases aligning to TRBD1. Germline trimming cut 6 bases from V and 1 base from J; bases unmatched to any gene: 8. This CDR3 has 15 amino acids. CDR1 is MNHEY, CDR2 SVGAGI, per germline.

The chain employs TRBV29-1 and TRBJ2-5, with 14 bases that match TRBD2. With 6 bases clipped from V and 4 bases from J, the junction kept 1 base outside the gene matches. The CDR3 length is 13 residues. CDR1 is SQVTM, CDR2 ANQGSEA, per germline. CDR3 protein: CSVGLAGGETQYF. CDR3 bases: TGCAGCGTCGGACTAGCGGGAGGAGAGACCCAGTACTTC.

The chain is built from TRBV4-2 and TRBJ1-6, with D possibly TRBD1 on 5 matching bases. The germline V and J ends were trimmed by 0 bases and 6 bases, with 9 bases remaining between them. The CDR3 extends over 15 amino acids. CDR1 and CDR2 (germline): LGHNA, YNFKEQ. The CDR3 loop reads CASSQDRQLNSPLHF. The CDR3 DNA is TGTGCCAGCAGCCAAGATAGACAGCTTAATTCACCCCTCCACTTT.

The CDR3, as DNA: TGTGCCAGCAGTTTAATGGTCAGGGACTACTATAGGTACAATGAGCAGTTCTTC. Encoded protein: CASSLMVRDYYRYNEQFF. The rearrangement joins TRBV5-4 to TRBJ2-1; 7 bases are shared with TRBD2. The germline CDR1 and CDR2 sequences are SGHNT and YYREEE (reference sequence). CDR3 length: 18 residues. V lost 5 bases, J lost 4 bases, and 18 bases stayed unmatched. The complete variable domain, with remaining parts taken from reference TRBV5-4 and TRBJ2-1, reads ETGVTQSPTHLIKTRGQQVTLRCSSQSGHNTVSWYQQALGQGPQFIFQYYREEENGRGNFPPRFSGLQFPNYSSELNVNALELDDSALYLCASSLMVRDYYRYNEQFFGPGTRLTVL.

The chain links TRBV27 to TRBJ2-1, with D tentatively TRBD1 (6 bases). Germline V gene sequence: CDR1 MNHEY, CDR2 SMNVEV (reference sequence). The CDR3 is 16 amino acids. Trimming shortened V by 2 bases and J by 0 bases, and 11 bases separated the two germline ends. Here the CDR3 reads CASSLGQIGSYNEQFF. The CDR3 coding sequence is TGTGCCAGCAGTTTAGGACAGATAGGCTCCTACAATGAGCAGTTCTTC.

The V gene is TRBV28, the J gene TRBJ1-1; D is undetermined. This CDR3 contains 12 residues. Germline V gene data show CDR1 as MDHEN and CDR2 as SYDVKM. V was trimmed by 8 bases and J by 1 base, leaving 8 bases between them. The DNA for the CDR3 is TGTGCCAGCTACAACCAGAACACTGAAGCTTTCTTT. Protein sequence: CASYNQNTEAFF.

This sequence joins TRBV2 and TRBJ2-5, with 7 bases that match TRBD2. The CDR3 has 15 residues. Germline lookup yields CDR1 SNHLY and CDR2 FYNNEI. Trimming took 4 bases from V and 2 from J; bases not matched to a gene: 7. The CDR3 region has the DNA TGTGCCAGCAGTGGCGCGGGAGCGAGACAAGAGACCCAGTACTTC. It translates to CASSGAGARQETQYF.

This clone was seen a few times. The CDR3 DNA is TGTGCCAGCAGGGGCAGGGGGCGACTAGTGAGCACCGGGGAGCTGTTTTTT. This sequence encodes CASRGRGRLVSTGELFF. The chain combines TRBV28 with TRBJ2-2; 8 bases align to TRBD1. Trimming removed 6 bases from V and 4 bases from J; junction bases left unmatched: 13. CDR1 is MDHEN, CDR2 SYDVKM, per germline. This CDR3 comprises 17 residues. The full variable domain, in which reference TRBV28 and TRBJ2-2 provide the parts outside the CDR3, is DVKVTQSSRYLVKRTGEKVFLECVQDMDHENMFWYRQDPGLGLRLIYFSYDVKMKEKGDIPEGYSVSREKKERFSLILESASTNQTSMYLCASRGRGRLVSTGELFFGEGSRLTVL.

The V and J genes are TRBV30 and TRBJ2-6, with 14 bases fitting TRBD2. Germline assignment: CDR1 GTSNPN and CDR2 SVGIG (reference sequence). The length of the CDR3 is 19 residues. Unmatched junction bases numbered 6, after V lost 1 base and J lost 1 base. CDR3 residues: CAWSAGTSGRGSGANVLTF. The CDR3 DNA follows: TGTGCCTGGAGTGCCGGGACTAGCGGGAGAGGATCTGGGGCCAACGTCCTGACTTTC. Variable domain in full (rest from reference TRBV30 and TRBJ2-6): SQTIHQWPATLVQPVGSPLSLECTVEGTSNPNLYWYRQAAGRGLQLLFYSVGIGQISSEVPQNLSASRPQDRQFILSSKKLLLSDSGFYLCAWSAGTSGRGSGANVLTFGAGSRLTVL.

The sample holds one count of this clone. V and J are TRBV4-2 and TRBJ2-7; no reliable D call. Trimming took 0 bases from V and 3 from J, leaving 18 bases between them. Germline values: CDR1 LGHNA, CDR2 YNFKEQ. The CDR3 contains 17 residues. CDR3 DNA: TGTGCCAGCAGCCAAGATGGCCAGGCCGATCCCCTCTACGAGCAGTACTTC. Its protein is CASSQDGQADPLYEQYF.

The chain combines TRBV14 with TRBJ2-3; 9 nucleotides line up with TRBD2. This CDR3 has 18 residues. J was trimmed by 1 base and V by 1 base; bases with no gene match: 9. Per the germline V gene, CDR1 is SGHDN and CDR2 is FVKESK. CDR3 sequence reads: CASSQGEAGGEGTDTQYF. The CDR3 DNA is TGTGCCAGCAGCCAAGGGGAAGCGGGAGGAGAGGGCACAGATACGCAGTATTTT.

The chain links TRBV5-6 to TRBJ2-3; TRBD2 matches 7 bases. Germline loops: CDR1 SGHDT, CDR2 YYEEEE. Losses at the gene ends were 2 bases for V and 7 bases for J; bases not matched to a gene: 13. There are 16 residues in the CDR3. This CDR3 reads CASSFGDYSTIYTQYF. The DNA for the CDR3 is TGTGCCAGCAGCTTTGGGGACTATTCGACCATATATACGCAGTATTTT.

The chain has TRBV6-4 and TRBJ1-2; 7 bases agree with TRBD1. Germline-derived CDR1 and CDR2 are MRHNA and SNTAGT. The CDR3 is 16 residues long. The V and J ends lost 5 bases and 6 bases, in that order; junction bases with no gene match: 15. This CDR3 reads CASSPFLFSQGDGYTF. DNA for the CDR3: TGTGCCAGCAGTCCCTTTCTATTTTCCCAGGGGGATGGCTACACCTTC.

CDR3 loop: CASSPLGAGYNQPQHF. The CDR3 nucleotides read TGCGCCAGCAGCCCCCTAGGGGCAGGGTACAATCAGCCCCAGCATTTT. The rearrangement joins TRBV4-1 to TRBJ1-5; TRBD1 might be the D (5 bases). The ends were cut back, 4 bases at V and 3 bases at J, with 16 bases in the middle. The CDR3 spans 16 residues. CDR1 is MGHRA, CDR2 YSYEKL, per germline.

The chain is built from TRBV19 and TRBJ2-7; no clear D gene. Trimming removed 1 base at V and 0 bases at J, with 7 bases between. Looked up from germline, CDR1 is LNHDA and CDR2 is SQIVND (reference sequence). CDR3 length: 14 amino acids. The CDR3 nucleotides are TGTGCCAGTAGTATAGCCGGAAGCTCCTACGAGCAGTACTTC. Amino acids: CASSIAGSSYEQYF.